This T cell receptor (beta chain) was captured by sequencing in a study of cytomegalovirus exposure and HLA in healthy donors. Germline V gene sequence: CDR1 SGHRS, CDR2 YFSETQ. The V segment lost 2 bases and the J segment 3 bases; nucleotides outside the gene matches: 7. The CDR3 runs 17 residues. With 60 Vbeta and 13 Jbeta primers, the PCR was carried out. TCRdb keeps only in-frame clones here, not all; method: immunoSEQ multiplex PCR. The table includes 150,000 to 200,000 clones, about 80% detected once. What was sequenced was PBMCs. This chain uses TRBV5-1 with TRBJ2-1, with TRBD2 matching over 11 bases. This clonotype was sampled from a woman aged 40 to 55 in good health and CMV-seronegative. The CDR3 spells CASSLLPGLAVYNEQFF. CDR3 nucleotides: TGCGCCAGCAGCTTACTCCCGGGACTAGCGGTCTACAATGAGCAGTTCTTC.